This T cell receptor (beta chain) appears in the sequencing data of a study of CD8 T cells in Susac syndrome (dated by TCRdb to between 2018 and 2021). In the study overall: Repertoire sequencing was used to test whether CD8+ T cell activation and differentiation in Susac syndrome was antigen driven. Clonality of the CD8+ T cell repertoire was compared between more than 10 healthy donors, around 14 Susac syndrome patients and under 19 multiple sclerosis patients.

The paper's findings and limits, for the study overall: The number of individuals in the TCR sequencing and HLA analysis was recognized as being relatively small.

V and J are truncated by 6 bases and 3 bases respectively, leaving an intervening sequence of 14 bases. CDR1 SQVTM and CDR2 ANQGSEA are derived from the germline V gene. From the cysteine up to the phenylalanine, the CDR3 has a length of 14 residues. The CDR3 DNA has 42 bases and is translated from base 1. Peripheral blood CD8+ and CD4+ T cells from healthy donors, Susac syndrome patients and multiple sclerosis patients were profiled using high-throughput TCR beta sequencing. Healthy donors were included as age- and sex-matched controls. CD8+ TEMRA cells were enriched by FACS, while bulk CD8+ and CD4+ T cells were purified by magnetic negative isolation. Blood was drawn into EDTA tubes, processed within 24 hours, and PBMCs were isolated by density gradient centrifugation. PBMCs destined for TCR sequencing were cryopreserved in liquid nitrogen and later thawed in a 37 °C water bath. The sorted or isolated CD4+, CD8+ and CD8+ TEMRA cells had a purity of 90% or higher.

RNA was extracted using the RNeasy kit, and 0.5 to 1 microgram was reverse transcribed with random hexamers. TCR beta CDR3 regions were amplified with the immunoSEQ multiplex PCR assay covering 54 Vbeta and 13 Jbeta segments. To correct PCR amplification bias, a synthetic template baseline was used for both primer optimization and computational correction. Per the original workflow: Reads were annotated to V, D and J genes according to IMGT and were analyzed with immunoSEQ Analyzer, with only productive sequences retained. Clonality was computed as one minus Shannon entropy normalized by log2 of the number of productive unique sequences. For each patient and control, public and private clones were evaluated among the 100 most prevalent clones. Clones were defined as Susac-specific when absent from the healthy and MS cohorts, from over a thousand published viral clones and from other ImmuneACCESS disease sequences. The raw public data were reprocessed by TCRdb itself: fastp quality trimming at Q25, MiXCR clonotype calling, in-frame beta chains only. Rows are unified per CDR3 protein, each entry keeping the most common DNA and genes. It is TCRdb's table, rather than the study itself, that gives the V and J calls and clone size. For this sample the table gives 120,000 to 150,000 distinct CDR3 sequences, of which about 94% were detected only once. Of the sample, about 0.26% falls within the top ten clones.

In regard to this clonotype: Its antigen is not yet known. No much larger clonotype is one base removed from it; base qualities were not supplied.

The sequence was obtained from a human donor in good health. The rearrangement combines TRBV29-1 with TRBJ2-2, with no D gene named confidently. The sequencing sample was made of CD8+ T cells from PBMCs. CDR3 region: CSVMTLTYTGELFF. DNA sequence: TGCAGCGTGATGACCCTTACTTACACCGGGGAGCTGTTTTTT.